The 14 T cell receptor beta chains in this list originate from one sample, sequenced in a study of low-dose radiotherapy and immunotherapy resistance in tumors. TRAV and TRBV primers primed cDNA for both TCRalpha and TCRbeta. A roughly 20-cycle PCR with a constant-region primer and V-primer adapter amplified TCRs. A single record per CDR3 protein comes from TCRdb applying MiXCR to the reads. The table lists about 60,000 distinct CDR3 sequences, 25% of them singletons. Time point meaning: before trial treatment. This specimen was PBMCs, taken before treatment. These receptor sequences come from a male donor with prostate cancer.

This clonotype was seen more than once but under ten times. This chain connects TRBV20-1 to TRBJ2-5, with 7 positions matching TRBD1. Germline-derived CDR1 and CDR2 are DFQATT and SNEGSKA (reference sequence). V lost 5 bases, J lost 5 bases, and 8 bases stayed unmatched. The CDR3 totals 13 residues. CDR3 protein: CSAPVTGQETQYF. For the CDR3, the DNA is TGCAGTGCTCCCGTGACAGGGCAGGAGACCCAGTACTTC.

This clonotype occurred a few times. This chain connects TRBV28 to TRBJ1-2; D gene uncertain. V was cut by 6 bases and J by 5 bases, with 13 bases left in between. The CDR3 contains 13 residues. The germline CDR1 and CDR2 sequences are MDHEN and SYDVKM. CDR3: CASSLPGAYGYTF. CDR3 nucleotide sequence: TGTGCCAGCAGCCTCCCGGGAGCGTATGGCTACACCTTC.

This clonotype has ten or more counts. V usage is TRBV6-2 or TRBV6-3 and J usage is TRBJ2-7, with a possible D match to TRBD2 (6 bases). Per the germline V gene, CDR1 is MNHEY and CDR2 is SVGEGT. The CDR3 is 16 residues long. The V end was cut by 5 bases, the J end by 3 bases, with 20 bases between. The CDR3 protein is CASSGGRRARGYEQYF. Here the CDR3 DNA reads TGTGCCAGCAGTGGAGGGAGAAGGGCGAGGGGCTACGAGCAGTACTTC.

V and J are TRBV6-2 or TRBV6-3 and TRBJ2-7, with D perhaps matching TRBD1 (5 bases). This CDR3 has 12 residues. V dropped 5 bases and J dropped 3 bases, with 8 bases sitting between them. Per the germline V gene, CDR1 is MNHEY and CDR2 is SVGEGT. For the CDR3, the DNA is TGTGCCAGCAGTATCGACAGCTACGAGCAGTACTTC. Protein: CASSIDSYEQYF.

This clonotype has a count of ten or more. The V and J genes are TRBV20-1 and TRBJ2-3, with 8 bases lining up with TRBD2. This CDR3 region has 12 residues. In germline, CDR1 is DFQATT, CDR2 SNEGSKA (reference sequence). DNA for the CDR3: TGCACCGGGGGGGCTGGGGGAGATACGCAGTATTTT. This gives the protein CTGGAGGDTQYF.

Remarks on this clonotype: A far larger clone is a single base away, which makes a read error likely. The chain's CDR3 is CAGSSPGLAGMNEQFF. The CDR3 nucleotides read TGTGCCGGCAGCTCTCCGGGACTAGCGGGAATGAATGAGCAGTTCTTC. The chain employs TRBV7-9 and TRBJ2-1; 13 bases line up with TRBD2. Germline V gene lookup returns CDR1 SEHNR and CDR2 FQNEAQ (reference sequence). The CDR3 loop spans 16 amino acids.

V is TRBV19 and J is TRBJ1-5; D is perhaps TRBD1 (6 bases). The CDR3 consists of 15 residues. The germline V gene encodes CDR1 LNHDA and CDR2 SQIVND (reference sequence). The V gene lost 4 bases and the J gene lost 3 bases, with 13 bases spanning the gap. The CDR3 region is CASSKGGSHNQPQHF. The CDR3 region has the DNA TGTGCCAGTAGTAAGGGGGGATCCCACAATCAGCCCCAGCATTTT.

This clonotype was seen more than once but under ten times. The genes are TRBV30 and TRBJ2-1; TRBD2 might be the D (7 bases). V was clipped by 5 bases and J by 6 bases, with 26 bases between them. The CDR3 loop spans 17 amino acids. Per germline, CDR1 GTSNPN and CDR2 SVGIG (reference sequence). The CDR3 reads CAWDLVRGHVKANEQFF. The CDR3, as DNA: TGTGCCTGGGACCTCGTGCGGGGGCACGTCAAGGCCAATGAGCAGTTCTTC.

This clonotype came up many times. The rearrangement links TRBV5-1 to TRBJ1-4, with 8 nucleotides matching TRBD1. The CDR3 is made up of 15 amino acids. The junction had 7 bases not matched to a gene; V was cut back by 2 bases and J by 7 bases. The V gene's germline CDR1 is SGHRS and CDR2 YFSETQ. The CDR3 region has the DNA TGCGCCAGCAGCTTTGGGGACAGGCGAGGTGAAAAACTGTTTTTT. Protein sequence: CASSFGDRRGEKLFF.

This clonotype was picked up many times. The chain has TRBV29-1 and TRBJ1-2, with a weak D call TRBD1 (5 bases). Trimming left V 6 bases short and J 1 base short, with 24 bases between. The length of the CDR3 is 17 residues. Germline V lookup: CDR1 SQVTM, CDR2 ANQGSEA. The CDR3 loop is CSVQGGSALGDNYGYTF. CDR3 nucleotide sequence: TGCAGCGTGCAGGGAGGATCGGCGCTGGGGGATAACTATGGCTACACCTTC.

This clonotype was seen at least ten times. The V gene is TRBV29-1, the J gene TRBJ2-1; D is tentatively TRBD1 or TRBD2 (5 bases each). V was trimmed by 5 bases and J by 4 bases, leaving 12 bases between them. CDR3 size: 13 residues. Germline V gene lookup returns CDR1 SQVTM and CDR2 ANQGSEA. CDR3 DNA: TGCAGCGTTCCCGGGACGGGTTACAATGAGCAGTTCTTC. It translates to CSVPGTGYNEQFF.

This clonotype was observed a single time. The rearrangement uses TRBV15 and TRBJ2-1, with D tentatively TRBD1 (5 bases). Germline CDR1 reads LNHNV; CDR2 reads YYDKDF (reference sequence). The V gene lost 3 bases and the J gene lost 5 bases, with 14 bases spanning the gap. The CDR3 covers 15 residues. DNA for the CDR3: TGTGCCACCAGCAGGGAAAATGGGGCTCACAATGAGCAGTTCTTC. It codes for CATSRENGAHNEQFF.

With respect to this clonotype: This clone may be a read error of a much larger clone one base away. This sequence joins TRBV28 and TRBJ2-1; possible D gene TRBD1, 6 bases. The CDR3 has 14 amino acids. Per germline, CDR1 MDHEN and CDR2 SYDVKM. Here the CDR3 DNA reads TGTGCCAGCGAGACCCAGGGGATCATTAATGAGCAGATCTTC. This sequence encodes CASETQGIINEQIF.

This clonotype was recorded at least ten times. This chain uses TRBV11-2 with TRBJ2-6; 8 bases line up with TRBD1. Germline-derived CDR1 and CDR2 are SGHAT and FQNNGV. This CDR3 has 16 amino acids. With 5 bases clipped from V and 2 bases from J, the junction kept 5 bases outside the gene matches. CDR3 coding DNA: TGTGCCAGCAGCCGACAGGGGTCAGCTGGGGCCAACGTCCTGACTTTC. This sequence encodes CASSRQGSAGANVLTF.